This T cell receptor beta chain is drawn from a study of cytomegalovirus exposure and HLA in healthy donors (dated by TCRdb to 2016 to 2017). A note on the overall study: In an earlier analysis of approximately 640 of the donors, 250 to 350 Gb of sequence data and 90 million to 130 million unique TCR beta sequences from about 179 million T cells were reported. The number of typed donors differed by locus: about 620-640 for A, B, C, DRB1 and DQB1; roughly 510 for DQA1; 606 for DPA1; and roughly 450 for DPB1. In a later genetic analysis, genome-wide SNP genotypes for about 65% of the 666 donors were used, and that subset was treated as a discovery cohort. Among 398 genotyped donors of the cohort, an average of 235,054 unique TCR beta nucleotide sequences were sequenced per donor, roughly 20% of them non-productive. HLA typing covered class I and class II loci at four-digit resolution. Rather than drawing on any new phenotypic data, the later analysis identified candidate immune exposures from TCR beta sequences and the way those sequences occurred across donors. The aim of the study was to test whether cataloging public T cell receptors could identify signatures of past pathogen exposure. Alongside the repertoire data, information on donor age, sex, ethnicity and CMV serostatus was compiled. Along with the roughly 670-subject first cohort, a separate validation cohort of roughly 110 different subjects was used. The genetic ancestry cluster associated with self-reported Caucasian donors included about 81% of the roughly 400 genotyped donors. The study used immunosequencing to profile the T cell repertoires of approximately 630 subjects and linked those repertoires to cytomegalovirus serostatus. Roughly 5 DR-DQ haplotypes were handled as single units for association and clustering, since linkage in the cohort was strong. To predict cytomegalovirus infection status, the study brought together high-throughput TCR immunosequencing, statistical association of individual TCRs with disease status, and machine learning. A later analysis re-analyzed previously published TCR beta repertoires from 660 or so donors and added high-resolution HLA genotyping to study TCR occurrence patterns. To decide whether each TCR beta V gene segment behaved as functional or pseudogenic, an earlier analysis of 587 of the donors relied on high-throughput TCR beta sequencing. Every discovery cohort repertoire had been produced on one sequencing platform. About 300 gigabases of sequencing data and around 88 million unique TCR sequences made up an early release that covered 500 to 650 HLA-typed donors.

As regards this clone: It has no known antigen specificity. No much larger clone exists at a distance of one base, and base qualities are not known.

The CDR3 holds 14 amino acids from the cysteine to the phenylalanine. The only DNA kept is the CDR3, 42 bases in frame from the first base. The germline V gene (reference sequence) sets CDR1 to LNHDA and CDR2 to SQIVND. Germline trimming: 6 bases from V, 4 bases from J; junction bases outside gene matches: 6. In total, about 650 healthy bone marrow donors made up the cohort. Cohort members were all nominally healthy when sampled, although unrecorded immune exposures were likely present. The donor was CMV seropositive and belonged to the group of 250 to 350 seropositive cohort members. A peripheral blood sample was collected from each donor, and TCR beta sequencing was performed on peripheral blood mononuclear cells. Genomic DNA was extracted from the blood cell samples with the Qiagen DNeasy Blood Extraction Kit. The library relied on the immunoSEQ multiplex PCR assay. The multiplex PCR relied on a mix of 60 forward primers for TCR Vbeta segments and 13 reverse primers for TCR Jbeta segments. The CDR3 region of rearranged TCR beta genes was amplified from genomic DNA with a multiplex PCR assay. On the Illumina HiSeq System, the amplified TCR beta libraries were sequenced as 87-base-pair reads. Under the source paper's analysis protocol: A later analysis tallied approximately 87 million unique TCR beta chains across the 666 repertoires, and approximately 11 million of those chains were shared by two or more donors. Raw reads were error-corrected and collapsed into unique sequences by a nearest-neighbor algorithm in which closely related sequences were merged to remove PCR and sequencing errors. V, D and J gene segments were assigned by aligning CDR3 sequences to IMGT reference sequences. For a sequence to be retained, a match of at least six nucleotides was required to both a V gene segment and a J gene segment. A rearrangement was called productive if the CDR3 had no stop codons and remained in frame with V and J, and every other rearrangement was called non-productive. CDR3 was defined by IMGT convention, running from the second conserved V-encoded cysteine to the conserved J-encoded phenylalanine. Sequences without an unambiguous match to a single V gene segment were excluded from the earlier analysis of about 600 of the donors. In an earlier analysis of 587 of the donors, a V segment was called functional when productive rearrangements were above 56.7%, and segregating when the standard deviation between donors exceeded 5%. A statistical classification framework was developed to diagnose cytomegalovirus status using the catalog of TCR beta chain sequences. A later analysis assigned V and J genes by comparing TCR nucleotide sequences with IMGT/GENE-DB human TR gene sequences. In a later analysis, CDR3 sequences and most-parsimonious VDJ recombination scenarios were assigned using the TCRdist pipeline. In a later analysis, every TCR beta chain was defined by the combination of its CDR3 amino acid sequence and its V-gene family, and reads without a unique V-gene family were dropped. As a way to deal with suspected cross-contamination and a sequencing artifact, a later analysis dropped 640 or so nucleotide sequences that were highly shared and had low generation probability. In a later analysis, a clonal expansion index was calculated for each public chain from normalized within-repertoire ranks of inferred template counts. In a later analysis, generation probabilities were computed with a VDJ recombination model fitted to out-of-frame rearrangements, and the resulting probabilities were checked against IGoR. Hypergeometric tests were used in a later analysis to score TCR-TCR, TCR-HLA and TCR-CMV co-occurrence, with a repertoire-size bias correction applied to the TCR pairs. A later analysis estimated false discovery rates by permuting HLA or CMV assignments 20 times. In a later analysis, co-occurring TCRs were grouped using DBSCAN, and TCRdist sequence similarity was added for clustering within HLA-allele-positive subsets. Co-occurrence clustering excluded repertoires with fewer than 30,000 or more than 120,000 public chains, plus five with anomalous nucleotide sharing. Drawn from immuneACCESS, this table holds only the in-frame rearrangements with V and J called that TCRdb kept. Clones are partly lost; checked studies trace under half to an unresolved V gene and leave the rest unexplained. The V and J calls and the clone size are those of that table, but D and trimming were determined from the DNA. This sample is represented by around 120,000 clones; roughly three quarters of them were singletons. The ten top clones hold roughly 4.3% of the sample.

What the research found in general, with its limitations: In a later analysis, TCR association rates were found to vary across HLA loci, with the most associated TCRs seen for DRB1 alleles and the fewest for HLA-C alleles. In vitro tests confirmed that three of the cytomegalovirus-associated TCR beta chains recognize cytomegalovirus antigens. For the cohort, immune exposure information was limited to CMV serostatus. Specific HLA alleles were associated with some 15,000 TCR beta sequences at a false discovery rate of 0.05 in a later analysis. Only TCR beta chains were sequenced in this cohort, and the absence of alpha or paired-chain data limited detectable features. According to the authors, the approach could potentially be generalized to other disease states and immunological phenotypes. Several of the top co-occurrence clusters appeared to be linked to parvovirus B19, influenza, CMV and Epstein-Barr virus, according to a later analysis. In a later analysis, HLA-associated TCR beta chains showed more clonal expansion and lower generation probabilities than non-associated chains that were equally common. Because HLA typing was missing for some donors at each locus, association tests included only the typed subset. According to a later genetic analysis, donors in an Asian-associated ancestry cluster had fewer N-insertions in productive TCRs than the approximately 650-donor mean. Some IMGT-functional V segments, including TRBV6-2 and TRBV6-3, could not be told apart with the 87-base-pair reads, so those segments were excluded. A further reported finding was that TCR beta sequences accurately predicted the HLA-A and HLA-B alleles for most subjects in the first cohort. A later analysis found that most CMV-associated TCR beta chains appeared HLA-restricted, with HLA associations seemingly driven largely by CMV exposure. A cluster of highly shared sequence variants was judged likely to represent a technical artifact of the sequencing pipeline. Cytomegalovirus status was reported to be diagnosed by the classifier with high specificity and sensitivity in both the original and validation cohorts. About 17 rarely observed V segments, including chromosome 9 orphons, were excluded from the earlier analysis of 550 to 700 of the donors because counts were too low. When HLA alleles, especially DR and DQ, strongly co-occurred, TCR associations were difficult to assign to individual alleles. An earlier analysis of some 590 of the donors showed that most TCR beta V segments appeared in productive rearrangements either about 87% or about 30% of the time, which broadly matched IMGT annotations. V-gene and J-gene trimming of TCR beta chains was associated with a missense DCLRE1C variant in a later genetic analysis, and the association was replicated in an independent cohort. The study gave a list of 150 to 200 TCR beta chains associated with cytomegalovirus. Correlated functional status among segregating V segments might reflect linkage disequilibrium, but an unknown experimental factor could not be ruled out. The presence/absence analyses assumed that sequencing depth was roughly uniform across donors, and that assumption may not be true. While some public TCRs were present in many individuals, most TCR sequences turned up only very rarely across donors.

The origin of this receptor is a man aged 25-45 years in good health and CMV-seropositive. The material sequenced was PBMCs. Recombination connected TRBV19 to TRBJ1-5; 7 junctional bases match TRBD1. DNA sequence: TGTGCCAGTAGAGGACCGACAGGGAATCAGCCCCAGCATTTT. Translation gives CASRGPTGNQPQHF.